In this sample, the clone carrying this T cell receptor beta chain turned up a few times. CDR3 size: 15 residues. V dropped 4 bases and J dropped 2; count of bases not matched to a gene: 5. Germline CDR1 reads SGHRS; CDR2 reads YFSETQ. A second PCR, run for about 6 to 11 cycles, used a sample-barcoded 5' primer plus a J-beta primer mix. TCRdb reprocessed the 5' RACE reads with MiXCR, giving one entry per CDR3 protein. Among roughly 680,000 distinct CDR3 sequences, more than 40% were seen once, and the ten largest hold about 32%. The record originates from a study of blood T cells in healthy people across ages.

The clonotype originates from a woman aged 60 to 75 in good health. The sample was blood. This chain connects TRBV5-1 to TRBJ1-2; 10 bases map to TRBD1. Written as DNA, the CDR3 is TGCGCCAGCAGCGACGGGACAGGGGACAACTATGGCTACACCTTC. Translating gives CASSDGTGDNYGYTF.